The 32 T cell receptor beta chains reported below all come from one sample, sequenced in a study of CD8+ T cells in alopecia areata. Reverse transcription of extracted RNA yielded cDNA, which provided the sequencing template. The assay was immunoSEQ multiplex PCR, and TCRdb's table has in-frame clones only and misses some. Seen here are some 100,000 clones, roughly 66% observed once, and the top ten hold approximately 3%. The sample comprised CD4+ T cells sorted from blood. All receptors derive from a human donor in good health.

The chain links TRBV23-1 to TRBJ2-7, with a weak D call TRBD2 (5 bases). TRBV23-1 counts as an open reading frame of uncertain function. CDR3 length: 12 amino acids. Trimming stripped 0 bases from V and 10 bases from J, with 10 bases between. The CDR3 region is CASSQSSGIQYF. The CDR3 nucleotides are TGCGCCAGCAGTCAATCCTCCGGGATACAGTACTTC.

In this sample, this clone turned up a few times. This chain links TRBV30 with TRBJ2-5, with D possibly being TRBD1 (6 bases). The CDR3 runs 16 residues. Between the trimmed V and J ends, which lost 3 bases and 5 bases, there was a span of 22 bases. CDR1 and CDR2 (germline): GTSNPN, SVGIG (reference sequence). This CDR3 is CAWSPGAGVMGETQYF. The CDR3 DNA sequence: TGTGCCTGGAGCCCCGGGGCAGGGGTGATGGGGGAGACCCAGTACTTC. Looking up the rest from reference TRBV30 and TRBJ2-5 gives the full variable domain: SQTIHQWPATLVQPVGSPLSLECTVEGTSNPNLYWYRQAAGRGLQLLFYSVGIGQISSEVPQNLSASRPQDRQFILSSKKLLLSDSGFYLCAWSPGAGVMGETQYFGPGTRLLVL.

In its sample, this clone was seen a few times. Other DNA sequences in this sample translate to the same CDR3. The rearrangement uses TRBV28 and TRBJ1-2; D ambiguous. CDR1 MDHEN and CDR2 SYDVKM come from the germline V gene. This CDR3 has 11 amino acids. V lost 6 bases to trimming and J lost 5 bases, with 7 bases between them. The CDR3 loop reads CASRPEYGYTF. As DNA, the CDR3 is TGTGCCAGCAGGCCAGAGTATGGCTACACCTTC.

The V gene is TRBV30, the J gene TRBJ1-5; D gene uncertain. In germline, CDR1 is GTSNPN, CDR2 SVGIG (reference sequence). Trimming removed 1 base at V and 1 base at J, with 8 bases between. This CDR3 has 14 residues. CDR3 amino acids: CAWSAIDSNQPQHF. DNA of the CDR3: TGTGCCTGGAGTGCCATCGACAGCAATCAGCCCCAGCATTTT.

This clone appeared a few times. The chain recombines TRBV29-1 with TRBJ1-1; TRBD1 might be the D (6 bases). V lost 7 bases to trimming and J lost 1 base, with 13 bases between them. The germline V gene encodes CDR1 SQVTM and CDR2 ANQGSEA. The CDR3 contains 13 residues. The CDR3 nucleotides are TGCAGCGGACAAACAGGGCAGAACACTGAAGCTTTCTTT. Translated: CSGQTGQNTEAFF.

This clone showed up just a few times. The chain couples TRBV5-4 to TRBJ1-3; weak D call: TRBD1 (5 bases). The V gene's germline CDR1 is SGHNT and CDR2 YYREEE (reference sequence). The CDR3 sequence is 16 residues long. The ends were cut back, 2 bases at V and 0 bases at J, with 12 bases in the middle. CDR3 in DNA: TGTGCCAGCAGCTTCGATCCCGGGACCTCTGGAAACACCATATATTTT. This codes for CASSFDPGTSGNTIYF.

V and J are TRBV30 and TRBJ1-4; D not resolved. Germline loops: CDR1 GTSNPN, CDR2 SVGIG (reference sequence). V shed 2 bases and J shed 8 bases, with 15 bases lying between them. There are 14 residues in the CDR3. CDR3 DNA sequence: TGTGCCTGGAGTAGCAAGGGTTTGGGAGAAAAACTGTTTTTT. Its protein product is CAWSSKGLGEKLFF.

V is TRBV20-1 and J is TRBJ1-1; TRBD1 agrees at 7 bases. CDR3 length equals 11 residues. With V trimmed by 4 bases and J by 4 bases, 0 bases remained unmatched. Germline V gene data show CDR1 as DFQATT and CDR2 as SNEGSKA (reference sequence). CDR3 DNA sequence: TGCAGTGCTAACAGGGGCACTGAAGCTTTCTTT. Translation gives CSANRGTEAFF.

This chain connects TRBV19 to TRBJ1-5; TRBD1 aligns across 10 bases. CDR1 LNHDA and CDR2 SQIVND come from the germline V gene (reference sequence). CDR3 length: 15 residues. V shed 5 bases, J shed 7 bases, and the junction held 8 bases outside the gene matches. The CDR3 loop reads CASSVGTGVHQPQHF. CDR3 coding DNA: TGTGCCAGTAGTGTAGGGACAGGGGTCCACCAGCCCCAGCATTTT.

The gene calls are TRBV7-8 and TRBJ2-7; D might be TRBD2 (6 bases). V was pared by 5 bases and J by 5 bases, with 13 bases between. This CDR3 is 13 amino acids long. Germline V gene data show CDR1 as SGHVS and CDR2 as FQNEAQ. In DNA, the CDR3 is TGTGCCAGCAGCGGCGGGGTCGTCCACGAGCAGTACTTC. Translated, it gives CASSGGVVHEQYF. The entire variable domain, with the rest obtained from reference TRBV7-8 and TRBJ2-7, is as follows: GAGVSQSPRYKVAKRGQDVALRCDPISGHVSLFWYQQALGQGPEFLTYFQNEAQLDKSGLPSDRFFAERPEGSVSTLKIQRTQQEDSAVYLCASSGGVVHEQYFGPGTRLTVT.

This clone was seen repeatedly, ten times or more. In nucleotides, the CDR3 is TGTGCCAGCAGAACTAGCGGGGTTAACACCGGGGAGCTGTTTTTT. Its translation: CASRTSGVNTGELFF. The chain recombines TRBV27 with TRBJ2-2; 10 nucleotides agree with TRBD2. There are 15 residues in the CDR3. Trimming took 6 bases from V and 2 from J; bases not matched to a gene: 3. Germline values: CDR1 MNHEY, CDR2 SMNVEV (reference sequence).

The chain links TRBV5-1 to TRBJ2-7; the match to TRBD1 covers 11 bases. In germline, CDR1 is SGHRS, CDR2 YFSETQ. This CDR3 region has 15 residues. The V gene end was trimmed by 3 bases and the J gene end by 2 bases; junction bases not matched to a gene: 4. The CDR3 spells CASSSGQGGPYEQYF. Written as DNA, the CDR3 is TGCGCCAGCAGCTCGGGACAGGGGGGCCCCTACGAGCAGTACTTC.

The chain combines TRBV27 with TRBJ1-4; D ambiguous. The CDR3 extends over 12 amino acids. V dropped 8 bases and J dropped 5 bases, with 9 bases sitting between them. From germline, CDR1 is MNHEY and CDR2 SMNVEV (reference sequence). The CDR3: CASARSNEKLFF. Here the CDR3 DNA reads TGTGCCAGCGCCAGATCGAATGAAAAACTGTTTTTT.

J is TRBJ2-1 and V is TRBV30, with 8 bases lining up with TRBD2. This CDR3 region has 14 residues. V shed 4 bases, J shed 9 bases, and the junction held 11 bases outside the gene matches. Germline CDR1 GTSNPN, CDR2 SVGIG (reference sequence). The CDR3 loop is CAWIRGSGRGEQFF. CDR3 bases: TGTGCCTGGATTCGGGGGTCCGGGAGGGGTGAGCAGTTCTTC.

This clone was recorded a few times. V and J are TRBV6-5 and TRBJ1-2; D is ambiguous. There are 14 residues in the CDR3. CDR1 is MNHEY, CDR2 SVGAGI, per germline. Trimming left V 6 bases short and J 8 bases short, with 19 bases between. The CDR3 spells CASRVRREAGGYTF. CDR3 in DNA: TGTGCCAGCAGGGTCCGGCGGGAGGCGGGCGGCTACACCTTC.

The V gene is TRBV2, the J gene TRBJ1-5; D is unresolved. V lost 3 bases and J 6 bases, leaving 9 bases between the germline ends. CDR1 SNHLY and CDR2 FYNNEI come from the germline V gene. CDR3 length equals 13 residues. The DNA of the CDR3 is TGTGCCAGCAGTGAGGAGGGCCGTCAGCCCCAGCATTTT. The encoded protein is CASSEEGRQPQHF.

The chain carries TRBV5-1 and TRBJ1-1, with 9 bases aligning to TRBD1. CDR3 length: 15 amino acids. Trimming at V came to 3 bases and at J to 0 bases, leaving 3 bases not matched to a gene. Germline values: CDR1 SGHRS, CDR2 YFSETQ. The chain's CDR3 is CASSSGTGMNTEAFF. The DNA for the CDR3 is TGCGCCAGCAGCTCCGGGACAGGGATGAACACTGAAGCTTTCTTT.

The CDR3 loop reads CASSLSRVGRGAEAFF. CDR3 sequence (DNA): TGTGCCAGCAGTTTATCCCGGGTGGGCAGGGGCGCTGAAGCTTTCTTT. The chain uses TRBV27 and TRBJ1-1; perhaps TRBD1 as D (6 bases). CDR1 and CDR2 from the germline V gene are MNHEY and SMNVEV (reference sequence). V was shortened by 0 bases and J by 6 bases, with 17 bases between the two germline ends. This CDR3 contains 16 residues.

This chain joins TRBV29-1 and TRBJ1-1; D is undetermined. Germline V lookup: CDR1 SQVTM, CDR2 ANQGSEA. V lost 4 bases and J 1 base, leaving 10 bases between the germline ends. This CDR3 is built from 13 residues. The CDR3 here is CSVGNRGNTEAFF. The CDR3 bases are TGCAGCGTTGGCAATCGAGGGAACACTGAAGCTTTCTTT. The complete variable domain, with remaining parts taken from reference TRBV29-1 and TRBJ1-1, reads SAVISQKPSRDICQRGTSLTIQCQVDSQVTMMFWYRQQPGQSLTLIATANQGSEATYESGFVIDKFPISRPNLTFSTLTVSNMSPEDSSIYLCSVGNRGNTEAFFGQGTRLTVV.

The chain couples TRBV6-6 to TRBJ1-1; D is uncertain. CDR1 and CDR2 (germline): MNHNY, SVGAGI (reference sequence). The length of the CDR3 is 12 residues. The V end lost 9 bases, the J end lost 1 base, and 9 bases lay between the germline ends. CDR3 bases: TGTGCCAGTGCAGGCCGGAACACTGAAGCTTTCTTT. This encodes CASAGRNTEAFF.

This rearrangement joins TRBV30 to TRBJ1-5; D perhaps matches TRBD1 (5 bases). The germline CDR1 and CDR2 sequences are GTSNPN and SVGIG (reference sequence). This CDR3 has 15 amino acids. The V and J ends lost 1 base and 4 bases respectively, with 14 bases between them. CDR3 sequence: CAWSATAGRNQPQHF. As DNA, the CDR3 is TGTGCCTGGAGTGCCACGGCAGGGCGGAATCAGCCCCAGCATTTT.

This chain links TRBV30 with TRBJ2-1; 7 nucleotides match TRBD2. J was trimmed by 8 bases and V by 6 bases; bases with no gene match: 13. Germline CDR1 is GTSNPN and CDR2 is SVGIG (reference sequence). CDR3 length: 14 amino acids. For the CDR3, the DNA is TGTGCCTGCCCTGGTCTAGCGGTCCTGGATGAGCAGTTCTTC. It translates to CACPGLAVLDEQFF. Drawing the rest from reference TRBV30 and TRBJ2-1, the complete variable domain is SQTIHQWPATLVQPVGSPLSLECTVEGTSNPNLYWYRQAAGRGLQLLFYSVGIGQISSEVPQNLSASRPQDRQFILSSKKLLLSDSGFYLCACPGLAVLDEQFFGPGTRLTVL.

This rearrangement joins TRBV10-3 to TRBJ2-3; tentatively, D is TRBD2 (5 bases). Looked up from germline, CDR1 is ENHRY and CDR2 is SYGVKD. CDR3 length: 15 amino acids. V was trimmed by 4 bases and J by 3 bases, leaving 14 bases between them. The CDR3 DNA follows: TGTGCCATCAGTGGCCCGGCCGGGATAACAGATACGCAGTATTTT. It yields the protein CAISGPAGITDTQYF.

This chain uses TRBV10-1 with TRBJ1-1, with a tentative D call TRBD1 (5 bases). This CDR3 has 12 residues. Germline loops: CDR1 WNHNN, CDR2 SYGVQD (reference sequence). V dropped 7 bases and J dropped 4 bases, with 10 bases sitting between them. The CDR3 is CASTWGTTEAFF. CDR3 nucleotide sequence: TGCGCCAGCACGTGGGGGACCACTGAAGCTTTCTTT.

This clone was recorded a few times. CDR3: CSADYGYTF. The CDR3, as DNA: TGCAGCGCCGACTATGGCTACACCTTC. The V gene is TRBV29-1, the J gene TRBJ1-2; no firm D call. CDR3 length: 9 residues. CDR1 and CDR2 (germline): SQVTM, ANQGSEA. V was trimmed by 7 bases and J by 3 bases, leaving 3 bases between them.

This clone was seen a handful of times. The J gene is TRBJ2-5, the V gene TRBV5-1; 8 bases are shared with TRBD1. The germline CDR1 and CDR2 sequences are SGHRS and YFSETQ. The CDR3 extends over 14 amino acids. The ends lost 0 bases at V and 4 bases at J; junction bases unmatched: 2. The CDR3 sequence: CASSLGQGRETQYF. DNA of the CDR3: TGCGCCAGCAGCTTGGGACAGGGGCGAGAGACCCAGTACTTC.

The chain uses TRBV5-1 and TRBJ2-7, with D possibly TRBD1 on 6 matching bases. The CDR3 loop spans 14 amino acids. CDR1 and CDR2 from the germline V gene are SGHRS and YFSETQ. Deletions cut 4 bases from V and 2 bases from J, with 13 bases between. CDR3 nucleotides: TGCGCCAGCAGCCTCGACAGGCTCCCCTACGAGCAGTACTTC. It is translated as CASSLDRLPYEQYF.

V usage is TRBV19 and J usage is TRBJ1-5; D gene unclear. Trimming took 1 base from V and 4 from J, leaving 8 bases between them. The CDR3 loop spans 14 amino acids. From germline, CDR1 is LNHDA and CDR2 SQIVND (reference sequence). The CDR3 sequence: CASSIGTLNQPQHF. The CDR3 DNA reads as TGTGCCAGTAGTATAGGGACTTTGAATCAGCCCCAGCATTTT. The whole variable domain, remainder taken from reference TRBV19 and TRBJ1-5, is DGGITQSPKYLFRKEGQNVTLSCEQNLNHDAMYWYRQDPGQGLRLIYYSQIVNDFQKGDIAEGYSVSREKKESFPLTVTSAQKNPTAFYLCASSIGTLNQPQHFGDGTRLSIL.

The sample holds a few counts of this clone. The gene calls are TRBV14 and TRBJ2-2; D not resolved. The ends were cut back, 1 base at V and 6 bases at J, with 6 bases in the middle. The germline gives CDR1 SGHDN, CDR2 FVKESK. CDR3 length: 13 amino acids. The CDR3 region is CASSQAAPGELFF. The DNA of the CDR3 is TGTGCCAGCAGCCAAGCCGCCCCCGGGGAGCTGTTTTTT.

This clone was counted a single time. The rearrangement joins TRBV29-1 to TRBJ2-7; unclear D gene. With 3 bases removed from V and 1 base from J, the gap between germline ends came to 13 bases. Looked up from germline, CDR1 is SQVTM and CDR2 is ANQGSEA. The CDR3 extends over 14 amino acids. CDR3 loop: CSVDGQKGSYEQYF. CDR3 nucleotides: TGCAGCGTTGACGGCCAGAAAGGGTCCTACGAGCAGTACTTC.

The chain combines TRBV14 with TRBJ1-2; TRBD1 is a possible D gene (5 bases). The germline gives CDR1 SGHDN, CDR2 FVKESK. The CDR3 is made up of 14 amino acids. V was pared by 2 bases and J by 4 bases, with 11 bases between. This chain's CDR3 is CASSQRQGSYGYTF. In DNA form, the CDR3 reads TGTGCCAGCAGCCAACGTCAGGGATCCTATGGCTACACCTTC. The whole variable domain, filled in from reference TRBV14 and TRBJ1-2, reads EAGVTQFPSHSVIEKGQTVTLRCDPISGHDNLYWYRRVMGKEIKFLLHFVKESKQDESGMPNNRFLAERTGGTYSTLKVQPAELEDSGVYFCASSQRQGSYGYTFGSGTRLTVV.

This clone has only a few counts. V gene TRBV2 combines with J gene TRBJ1-1, with TRBD1 as a possible D gene (5 bases). The CDR3 is made up of 13 amino acids. Germline assignment: CDR1 SNHLY and CDR2 FYNNEI. The V and J ends lost 6 bases and 1 base respectively, with 9 bases between them. CDR3 loop: CASRRDPNTEAFF. As DNA, the CDR3 is TGTGCCAGCAGGAGGGACCCGAACACTGAAGCTTTCTTT.